This T cell receptor (beta chain) was recovered during a study of shared clonotypes between healthy human individuals. For this clone: What it binds is not known.

In germline, CDR1 is MNHEY, CDR2 SMNVEV (reference sequence). The CDR3 spans 15 residues. V lost 1 base to trimming and J lost 2 bases, with 11 bases between them. The naive CD8 subset, CD45RO-negative cells positively selected for CCR7, excluded terminally differentiated effector memory CD45RA+ cells. Caucasian adults living in Nashville, Tennessee, provided all samples. Study results and caveats: A reduction in generation probabilities was seen for non-shared clonotypes relative to those shared by all four donors.

Clones were read by immunoSEQ multiplex PCR, and TCRdb kept only the in-frame ones, dropping some. Seen here are roughly 600,000 clones, roughly 98% observed once, and the top ten hold roughly 0.29%. The sequenced material came from naive CD8+ T cells sorted from blood. The source is a young man in good health. The chain recombines TRBV27 with TRBJ2-5; tentatively, D is TRBD1 (5 bases). The CDR3 is CASSLFRTTQETQYF. The CDR3 DNA reads as TGTGCCAGCAGTTTATTTAGGACAACACAAGAGACCCAGTACTTC.